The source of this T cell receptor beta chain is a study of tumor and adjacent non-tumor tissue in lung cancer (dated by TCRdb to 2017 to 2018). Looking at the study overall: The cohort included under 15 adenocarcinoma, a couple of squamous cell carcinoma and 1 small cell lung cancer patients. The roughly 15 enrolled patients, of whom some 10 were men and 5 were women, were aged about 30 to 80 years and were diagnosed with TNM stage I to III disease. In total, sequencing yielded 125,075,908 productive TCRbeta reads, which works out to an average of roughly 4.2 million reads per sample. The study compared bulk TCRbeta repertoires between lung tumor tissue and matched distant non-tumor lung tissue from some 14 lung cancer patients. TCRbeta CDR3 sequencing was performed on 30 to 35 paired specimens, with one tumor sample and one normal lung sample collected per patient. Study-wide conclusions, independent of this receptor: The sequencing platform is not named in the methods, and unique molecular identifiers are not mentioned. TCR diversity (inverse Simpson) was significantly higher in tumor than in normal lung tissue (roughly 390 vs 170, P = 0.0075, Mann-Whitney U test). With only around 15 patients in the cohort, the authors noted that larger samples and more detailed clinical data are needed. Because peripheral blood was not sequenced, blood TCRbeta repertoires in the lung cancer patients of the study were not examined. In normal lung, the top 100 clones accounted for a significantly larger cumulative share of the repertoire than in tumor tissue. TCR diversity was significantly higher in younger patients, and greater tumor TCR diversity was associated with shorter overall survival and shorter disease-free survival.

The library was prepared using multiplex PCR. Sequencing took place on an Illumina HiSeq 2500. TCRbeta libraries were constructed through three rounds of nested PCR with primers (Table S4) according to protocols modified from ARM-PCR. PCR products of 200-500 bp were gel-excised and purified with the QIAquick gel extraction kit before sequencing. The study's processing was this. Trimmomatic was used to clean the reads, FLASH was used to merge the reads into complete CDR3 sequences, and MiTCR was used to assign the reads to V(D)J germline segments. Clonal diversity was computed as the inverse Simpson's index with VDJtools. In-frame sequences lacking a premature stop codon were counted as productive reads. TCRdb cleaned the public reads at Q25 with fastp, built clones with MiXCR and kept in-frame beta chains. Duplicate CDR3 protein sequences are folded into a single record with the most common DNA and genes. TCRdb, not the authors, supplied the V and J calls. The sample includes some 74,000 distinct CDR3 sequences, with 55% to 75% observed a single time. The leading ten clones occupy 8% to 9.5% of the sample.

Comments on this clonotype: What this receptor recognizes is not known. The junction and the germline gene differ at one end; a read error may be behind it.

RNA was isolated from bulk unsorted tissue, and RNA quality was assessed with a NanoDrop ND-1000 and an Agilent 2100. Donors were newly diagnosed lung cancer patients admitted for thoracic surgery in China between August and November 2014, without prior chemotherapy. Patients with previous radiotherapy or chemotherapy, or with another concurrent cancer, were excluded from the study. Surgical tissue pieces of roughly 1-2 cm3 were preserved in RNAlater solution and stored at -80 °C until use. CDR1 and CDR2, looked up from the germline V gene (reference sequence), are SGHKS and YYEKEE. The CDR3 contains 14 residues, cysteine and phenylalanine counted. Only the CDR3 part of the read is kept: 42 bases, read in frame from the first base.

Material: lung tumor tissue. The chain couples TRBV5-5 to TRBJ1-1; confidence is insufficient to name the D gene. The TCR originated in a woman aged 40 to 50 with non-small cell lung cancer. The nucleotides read TGTGCCAGCAGCTTGATGACCGGTGACGCTGAAGCCTTCTTT. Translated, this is CASSLMTGDAEAFF.